The TCR beta chain described here comes from a study of monozygotic twins with inflammatory bowel disease. Findings and caveats of the study: Healthy twins showed more clonotype sharing with others than IBD patients, especially patients with disease activity.

There were eight separate reactions per sample in which cDNA was made. Incorporation of UMIs carrying a 6-nucleotide sample barcode was performed by template switching. TCRdb re-called the 5' RACE reads; every CDR3 protein appears as one record, without DNA. The listing records some 130,000 distinct CDR3 sequences. The CDR3 sequence is 17 residues long. The germline V gene encodes CDR1 DFQATT and CDR2 SNEGSKA (reference sequence). Note on this clonotype: What it binds is not known.

The sequence derives from a human donor with ulcerative colitis or Crohn's disease, or a healthy co-twin of an affected twin (not recorded which). The rearrangement links TRBV20-1 to TRBJ2-2; the TRBD1 assignment by TCRdb is unverifiable without DNA. Sequencing was carried out using blood. This CDR3 reads CSAKPLFLGVDTGELFF.